This T cell receptor beta chain was identified in a study of a mutant IDH1 vaccine in newly diagnosed glioma. The time point here: week 23, last vaccination. Every single dose of the vaccine, 300 ug of mutant IDH1 20-mer peptide, came with topical imiquimod. Astrocytomas that were new, WHO grade 3 or 4, IDH1-mutant and ATRX-lost were present in the donors. General study results and limits: Apparently, pseudoprogression bore no relation to changes among the top peripheral T cell clonotypes.

With V trimmed by 7 bases and J by 3 bases, 6 bases remained unmatched. The CDR3 covers 15 residues. The germline CDR1 and CDR2 sequences are SNHLY and FYNNEI. Method: immunoSEQ multiplex PCR; TCRdb's copy keeps in-frame clones and lacks some. The sample includes tens of thousands of clones, roughly three quarters seen only once; the top ten take approximately 8%. Details on this clone: Its antigen is not known.

Material: PBMCs, obtained from a glioma patient whose treatment included an IDH1 peptide vaccine. This TCR derives from a woman between 40 and 55 years old with glioma. Some clones in this sample may be carry-over from other donors' samples. This chain links TRBV2 with TRBJ1-4, with 9 bases aligning to TRBD1. The CDR3 is CASKGQGTANEKLFF. The CDR3 region has the DNA TGTGCCAGCAAAGGACAGGGGACCGCTAATGAAAAACTGTTTTTT.